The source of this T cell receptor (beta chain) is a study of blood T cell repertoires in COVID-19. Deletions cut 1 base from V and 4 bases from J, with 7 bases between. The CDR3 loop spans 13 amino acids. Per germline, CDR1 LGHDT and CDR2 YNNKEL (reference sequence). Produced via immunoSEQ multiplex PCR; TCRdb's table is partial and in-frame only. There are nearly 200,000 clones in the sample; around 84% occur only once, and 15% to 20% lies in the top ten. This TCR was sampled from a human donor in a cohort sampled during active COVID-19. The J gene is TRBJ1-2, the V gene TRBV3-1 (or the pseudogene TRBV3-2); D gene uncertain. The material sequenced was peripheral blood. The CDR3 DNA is TGTGCCAGCAGCCAAGTAATCAGCTATGGCTACACCTTC. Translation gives CASSQVISYGYTF.